This TCR beta chain was documented in a study of cytomegalovirus exposure and HLA in healthy donors. The approximately 120-subject validation cohort, separate from the 666-subject first cohort, included the donors. Regarding the study as a whole: The study labeled 164 TCR beta chains cytomegalovirus-associated.

Germline CDR1 MDHEN, CDR2 SYDVKM. The CDR3 runs 14 residues. The ends were cut back, 6 bases at V and 1 base at J, with 11 bases in the middle. Some clones are missing from TCRdb's copy, which holds only in-frame ones; the method was immunoSEQ multiplex PCR. The sample consists of tens of thousands of clones, less than 90% of them appearing once. For this clone: The antigen remains undetermined.

Sequencing was done on a sample of PBMCs. The sequence was obtained from a woman between 18 and 29 years old in good health and CMV-seropositive. The chain links TRBV28 to TRBJ2-3; D may be TRBD2 (6 bases). CDR3 in DNA: TGTGCCAGCAGGGAGGGATCTGGCACAGATACGCAGTATTTT. Encoded protein: CASREGSGTDTQYF. Complete variable domain (other parts from reference TRBV28 and TRBJ2-3): DVKVTQSSRYLVKRTGEKVFLECVQDMDHENMFWYRQDPGLGLRLIYFSYDVKMKEKGDIPEGYSVSREKKERFSLILESASTNQTSMYLCASREGSGTDTQYFGPGTRLTVL.